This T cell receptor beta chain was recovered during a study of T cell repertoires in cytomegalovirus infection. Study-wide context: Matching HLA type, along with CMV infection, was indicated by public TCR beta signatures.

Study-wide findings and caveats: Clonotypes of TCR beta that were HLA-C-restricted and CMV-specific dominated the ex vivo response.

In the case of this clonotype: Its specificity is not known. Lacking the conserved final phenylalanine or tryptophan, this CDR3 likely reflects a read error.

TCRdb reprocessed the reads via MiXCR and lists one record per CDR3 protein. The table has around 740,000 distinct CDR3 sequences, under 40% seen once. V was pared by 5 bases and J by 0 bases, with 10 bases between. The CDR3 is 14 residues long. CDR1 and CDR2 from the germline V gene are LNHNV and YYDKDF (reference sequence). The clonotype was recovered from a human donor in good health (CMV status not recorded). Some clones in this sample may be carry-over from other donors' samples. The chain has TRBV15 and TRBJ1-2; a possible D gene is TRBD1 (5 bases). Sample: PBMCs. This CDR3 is CATSDGAPNYGYTV. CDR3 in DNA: TGTGCCACCAGCGACGGGGCTCCTAACTATGGCTACACCGTC.